This T cell receptor (beta chain) was profiled in a study of T cell repertoires in cytomegalovirus infection (dated by TCRdb to about 2019). Some background on the complete study: Donor HLA type was relevant to the analysis, as public TCR beta signatures indicated carriage of CMV infection together with the matching HLA type.

What the study reported, not specific to this receptor: In the ex vivo response, HLA-C-restricted CMV-specific TCR beta clonotypes were dominant, and in two of eight donors the single most frequent clonotype came from this HLA-C-restricted group. In both this cohort and an independent approximately 350-donor cohort, the cumulative frequency of public TCR beta family members distinguished carriers of CMV infection plus the relevant HLA type.

Trimming costs V 8 bases and J 6 bases, and their ends lie 13 bases apart. From its cysteine to its phenylalanine, the CDR3 spans 11 amino acids. Only the CDR3 region is kept as DNA, spanning 33 bases read in frame from base 1. The germline V gene (reference sequence) provides CDR1 GTSNPN and CDR2 SVGIG. Details on this clonotype: This receptor's antigen is unknown. Base qualities are not at hand, and no much larger clone is one base apart.

Reads for this sample came from an Illumina HiSeq 1500. TCRdb took the public reads, trimmed them with fastp at Q25, ran MiXCR for clone calling and kept in-frame beta chains. Identical CDR3 protein sequences are pooled into one entry, listed with their most common genes and DNA. For this sample the table gives about 490,000 distinct CDR3 sequences, of which 26% were detected only once. Less than 15% of the sample is taken by the ten largest. The origin of this receptor is a human donor in good health (CMV status not recorded). Some clones in this sample may be carry-over from other donors' samples. Recombination joined TRBV30 with TRBJ1-2, and the D gene may be TRBD1, 5 bases matching. Sequenced sample: PBMCs. This receptor has the CDR3 CAQSGGNGYTF. The nucleotide sequence is TGTGCCCAAAGCGGGGGGAATGGCTACACCTTC. The CDR3 plus the reference TRBV30 and TRBJ1-2 genes for the other parts give the full variable domain: SQTIHQWPATLVQPVGSPLSLECTVEGTSNPNLYWYRQAAGRGLQLLFYSVGIGQISSEVPQNLSASRPQDRQFILSSKKLLLSDSGFYLCAQSGGNGYTFGSGTRLTVV.